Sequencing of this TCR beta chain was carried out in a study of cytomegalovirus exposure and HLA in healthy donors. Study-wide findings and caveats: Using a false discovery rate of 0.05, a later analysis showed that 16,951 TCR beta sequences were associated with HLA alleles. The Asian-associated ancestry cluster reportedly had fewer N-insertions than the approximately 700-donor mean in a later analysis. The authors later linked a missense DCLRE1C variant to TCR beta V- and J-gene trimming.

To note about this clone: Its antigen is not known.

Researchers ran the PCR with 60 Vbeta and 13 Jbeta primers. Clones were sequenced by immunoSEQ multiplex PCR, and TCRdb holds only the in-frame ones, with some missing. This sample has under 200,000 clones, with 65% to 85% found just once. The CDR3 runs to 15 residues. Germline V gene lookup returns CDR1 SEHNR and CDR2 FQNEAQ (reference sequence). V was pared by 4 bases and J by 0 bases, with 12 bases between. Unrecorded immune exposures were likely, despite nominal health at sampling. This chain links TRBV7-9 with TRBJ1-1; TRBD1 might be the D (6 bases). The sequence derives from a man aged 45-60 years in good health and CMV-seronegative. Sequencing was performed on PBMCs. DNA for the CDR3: TGTGCCAGCAGCTCTGAAGGGGGTTTGAACACTGAAGCTTTCTTT. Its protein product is CASSSEGGLNTEAFF.